This is a list of T cell receptor beta chains from one sample in a study of a mutant IDH1 vaccine in newly diagnosed glioma. Their specific antigens are unknown. The protocol was immunoSEQ multiplex PCR, while the TCRdb copy is restricted to in-frame clones and leaves out a portion. The table shows 35,000 to 40,000 clones, with 81% occurring only once. Sample: PBMCs, taken from a glioma patient whose treatment included an IDH1 peptide vaccine. These receptors came from a man aged 35 to 55 with glioma. The CDR3 runs from the conserved cysteine through the conserved F or W. A D gene is named only where the DNA matches it firmly. Only some rows state a clone size, as once, few, many or a class for expanded clones.

v_gene: TRBV4-3; d_gene: NA; abundance: NA; j_gene: TRBJ1-4; CDR3aa: CASSQVRYRVNEKLFF; CDR3nt: TGCGCCAGCAGCCAAGTTCGGTACCGGGTCAATGAAAAACTGTTTTTT
v_gene: TRBV11-3; d_gene: NA; abundance: NA; j_gene: TRBJ1-2; CDR3aa: CASSLAYGPGYTF; CDR3nt: TGTGCCAGCAGCTTAGCGTACGGACCAGGCTACACCTTC
v_gene: TRBV19; d_gene: TRBD1; abundance: NA; j_gene: TRBJ2-7; CDR3aa: CASSTRTGDYEQYF; CDR3nt: TGTGCCAGTAGTACAAGGACAGGGGACTACGAGCAGTACTTC
v_gene: TRBV7-8; d_gene: NA; abundance: NA; j_gene: TRBJ2-7; CDR3aa: CASSFPGQTYEQYF; CDR3nt: TGTGCCAGCAGCTTCCCGGGACAAACCTACGAGCAGTACTTC
v_gene: TRBV28; d_gene: NA; abundance: once; j_gene: TRBJ2-4; CDR3aa: CASSVAKNIQYF; CDR3nt: TGTGCCAGCTCTGTAGCCAAAAACATTCAGTACTTC
v_gene: TRBV29-1; d_gene: TRBD2; abundance: NA; j_gene: TRBJ2-1; CDR3aa: CSVATSGVHNEQFF; CDR3nt: TGCAGCGTTGCGACTAGCGGGGTTCACAATGAGCAGTTCTTC
v_gene: TRBV30; d_gene: NA; abundance: NA; j_gene: TRBJ2-1; CDR3aa: CAWSVRGGGNEQFF; CDR3nt: TGTGCCTGGAGTGTAAGGGGTGGCGGCAATGAGCAGTTCTTC
v_gene: TRBV10-3; d_gene: NA; abundance: NA; j_gene: TRBJ2-5; CDR3aa: CAIGRGASETQYF; CDR3nt: TGTGCCATCGGCCGGGGGGCCTCCGAGACCCAGTACTTC
v_gene: TRBV6-5; d_gene: NA; abundance: NA; j_gene: TRBJ2-5; CDR3aa: CASSYISGSQETQYF; CDR3nt: TGTGCCAGCAGTTACATCTCCGGATCACAAGAGACCCAGTACTTC
v_gene: TRBV6-5; d_gene: NA; abundance: NA; j_gene: TRBJ1-3; CDR3aa: CASKNGVFGNTIYF; CDR3nt: TGTGCCAGCAAGAATGGGGTTTTTGGAAACACCATATATTTT
v_gene: TRBV6-1; d_gene: TRBD1; abundance: few; j_gene: TRBJ1-5; CDR3aa: CASVDRASQPQHF; CDR3nt: TGTGCCAGCGTGGACAGGGCGAGTCAGCCCCAGCATTTT
v_gene: TRBV7-2; d_gene: NA; abundance: few; j_gene: TRBJ1-2; CDR3aa: CASRFTGNYGYTF; CDR3nt: TGTGCCAGCAGGTTCACAGGGAACTATGGCTACACCTTC
v_gene: TRBV2; d_gene: NA; abundance: NA; j_gene: TRBJ1-5; CDR3aa: CASSERGGAQPQHF; CDR3nt: TGTGCCAGCAGTGAAAGGGGCGGGGCTCAGCCCCAGCATTTT
v_gene: TRBV6-5; d_gene: TRBD1; abundance: once; j_gene: TRBJ2-7; CDR3aa: CASSPGQGSYEQYF; CDR3nt: TGTGCCAGCAGCCCGGGACAGGGGTCCTACGAGCAGTACTTC
v_gene: TRBV7-6; d_gene: TRBD2; abundance: NA; j_gene: TRBJ2-2; CDR3aa: CASSFFSGGSLNTGELFF; CDR3nt: TGTGCCAGCAGCTTCTTTAGCGGGGGGTCTTTGAACACCGGGGAGCTGTTTTTT
v_gene: TRBV4-3; d_gene: NA; abundance: NA; j_gene: TRBJ1-1; CDR3aa: CASSQGRWTEAFF; CDR3nt: TGCGCCAGCAGCCAAGGGAGGTGGACTGAAGCTTTCTTT
v_gene: TRBV7-9; d_gene: NA; abundance: NA; j_gene: TRBJ2-1; CDR3aa: CASSPDTLRDEQFF; CDR3nt: TGTGCCAGCAGCCCGGACACGCTTCGGGATGAGCAGTTCTTC
v_gene: TRBV30; d_gene: NA; abundance: few; j_gene: TRBJ2-7; CDR3aa: CAWSVEPVASYEQYF; CDR3nt: TGTGCCTGGAGTGTAGAACCAGTAGCCTCCTACGAGCAGTACTTC
v_gene: TRBV19; d_gene: NA; abundance: NA; j_gene: TRBJ1-5; CDR3aa: CASSWSGGNQPQHF; CDR3nt: TGTGCCAGTAGTTGGTCGGGGGGCAATCAGCCCCAGCATTTT
v_gene: TRBV11-2; d_gene: NA; abundance: NA; j_gene: TRBJ2-7; CDR3aa: CASSPSRTAPYEQYF; CDR3nt: TGTGCCAGCAGCCCTTCTCGGACAGCCCCCTACGAGCAGTACTTC
v_gene: TRBV27; d_gene: TRBD1; abundance: NA; j_gene: TRBJ2-6; CDR3aa: CASSLRRTGNSGANVLTF; CDR3nt: TGTGCCAGCAGTTTAAGGAGGACAGGTAATTCTGGGGCCAACGTCCTGACTTTC
v_gene: TRBV6-4; d_gene: TRBD1; abundance: once; j_gene: TRBJ1-2; CDR3aa: CASSPGQAGVYTF; CDR3nt: TGTGCCAGCAGTCCCGGACAGGCCGGCGTCTACACCTTC
v_gene: TRBV19; d_gene: TRBD1; abundance: NA; j_gene: TRBJ2-3; CDR3aa: CASSPGQGAGDTQYF; CDR3nt: TGTGCCAGTAGTCCGGGACAGGGGGCAGGAGATACGCAGTATTTT
v_gene: TRBV5-1; d_gene: TRBD1; abundance: few; j_gene: TRBJ2-2; CDR3aa: CASSLVGQGGTGELFF; CDR3nt: TGCGCCAGCAGCTTAGTGGGACAGGGTGGAACCGGGGAGCTGTTTTTT
v_gene: TRBV28; d_gene: TRBD1; abundance: NA; j_gene: TRBJ1-2; CDR3aa: CASSSDRGGGYTF; CDR3nt: TGTGCCAGCAGTTCCGACAGGGGAGGTGGCTACACCTTC
v_gene: TRBV6-5; d_gene: NA; abundance: once; j_gene: TRBJ2-7; CDR3aa: CASSSTRGSYEQYF; CDR3nt: TGTGCCAGCAGTTCCACAAGGGGGTCCTACGAGCAGTACTTC
v_gene: TRBV6-5; d_gene: NA; abundance: NA; j_gene: TRBJ1-1; CDR3aa: CASSYNVGPYTEAFF; CDR3nt: TGTGCCAGCAGTTACAATGTGGGGCCGTACACTGAAGCTTTCTTT
v_gene: TRBV15; d_gene: TRBD1; abundance: few; j_gene: TRBJ2-6; CDR3aa: CATSAQTGQGALGANVLTF; CDR3nt: TGTGCCACCAGCGCACAGACGGGACAGGGGGCGCTAGGGGCCAACGTCCTGACTTTC
v_gene: TRBV7-6; d_gene: NA; abundance: NA; j_gene: TRBJ2-5; CDR3aa: CASSLAQGLETQYF; CDR3nt: TGTGCCAGCAGCTTAGCGCAGGGACTCGAGACCCAGTACTTC
v_gene: TRBV7-8; d_gene: NA; abundance: NA; j_gene: TRBJ2-4; CDR3aa: CASSRPPGAGAKNIQYF; CDR3nt: TGTGCCAGCAGCCGCCCCCCTGGGGCAGGAGCCAAAAACATTCAGTACTTC
v_gene: TRBV4-3; d_gene: NA; abundance: few; j_gene: TRBJ1-4; CDR3aa: CASSQDEAGYHEKLFF; CDR3nt: TGCGCCAGCAGCCAAGATGAGGCAGGGTACCATGAAAAACTGTTTTTT
v_gene: TRBV27; d_gene: TRBD2; abundance: NA; j_gene: TRBJ2-7; CDR3aa: CASSLRGGGGYEQYF; CDR3nt: TGTGCCAGCAGTTTAAGGGGCGGGGGAGGTTACGAGCAGTACTTC